This T cell receptor (beta chain) is from a study of cytomegalovirus exposure and HLA in healthy donors. Study results and caveats: TCR sequences were mostly rare, though some public TCRs occurred in many donors. With further analysis later on, most CMV-associated TCR beta chains appeared HLA-restricted.

Trimming removed 3 bases from V and 3 bases from J; junction bases left unmatched: 7. In germline, CDR1 is WNHNN, CDR2 SYGVQD (reference sequence). The CDR3 is 15 amino acids. Note on this clone: Its antigen is not identified.

PCR employed 60 Vbeta and 13 Jbeta primers. Produced via immunoSEQ multiplex PCR; TCRdb's table is partial and in-frame only. The repertoire includes some 150,000 clones, around 83% of them detected once, and 8.1% sits in the top ten. This receptor was taken from a woman in her forties or fifties in good health and CMV-seropositive. The chain couples TRBV10-1 to TRBJ2-7; 8 bases are shared with TRBD2. The sequencing input was PBMCs. The CDR3 coding sequence is TGCGCCAGCAGTGAAGGCCAGCGGGGGAACTACGAGCAGTACTTC. Translation: CASSEGQRGNYEQYF.